This is a list of T cell receptor beta chains from one sample in a study of cytomegalovirus exposure and HLA in healthy donors. Sequenced by immunoSEQ multiplex PCR; TCRdb stores in-frame clones only, minus some. Of about 37,000 clones in the sample, around 82% are singletons; the top ten hold under 12%. Input material: PBMCs. The receptor set was obtained from a woman younger than 35 in good health and CMV-seropositive. CDR3s include the opening cysteine and the closing phenylalanine or tryptophan. The D gene is left open where the match is weak. The size entry is marked missing in some rows and otherwise reads once, few, many or a size class.

>TRBJ2-3|.|.|TRBV12-5
CASGPSTDTQYF
TGTGCTAGTGGTCCGAGTACAGATACGCAGTATTTT
>TRBJ2-1|once|.|TRBV28
CASSFGTTYNEQFF
TGTGCCAGCAGTTTCGGGACAACCTACAATGAGCAGTTCTTC
>TRBJ2-3|.|TRBD2|TRBV29-1
CSVDGLAGGTDTQYF
TGCAGCGTTGATGGGCTAGCGGGAGGCACAGATACGCAGTATTTT
>TRBJ1-1|.|.|TRBV25-1
CASSEQGNTEAFF
TGTGCCAGCAGTGAACAGGGGAACACTGAAGCTTTCTTT
>TRBJ2-7|.|TRBD1|TRBV7-2
CASSTGQGPVYEQYF
TGTGCCAGCAGCACCGGACAGGGGCCCGTGTACGAGCAGTACTTC
>TRBJ2-7|.|TRBD1|TRBV4-3
CASSQHLGTATAYEQYF
TGCGCCAGCAGCCAACACCTAGGGACAGCCACCGCCTACGAGCAGTACTTC
>TRBJ2-2|.|TRBD1|TRBV9
CASSGGQGTSTGELFF
TGTGCCAGCAGCGGGGGACAGGGGACTAGCACCGGGGAGCTGTTTTTT
>TRBJ2-4|.|.|TRBV7-9
CASSLAGGGALAKNIQYF
TGTGCCAGCAGCTTAGCCGGTGGCGGAGCCCTAGCCAAAAACATTCAGTACTTC
>TRBJ1-2|.|.|TRBV9
CASSARGGNSDGYTF
TGTGCCAGCAGCGCCCGGGGGGGGAATTCAGATGGCTACACCTTC
>TRBJ1-2|.|.|TRBV4-2
CASSQGSGQNYGYTF
TGTGCCAGCAGCCAAGGTTCGGGACAAAACTATGGCTACACCTTC
>TRBJ2-1|few|TRBD2|TRBV9
CASSAPGGPGNEQFF
TGTGCCAGCAGCGCGCCGGGGGGGCCAGGGAATGAGCAGTTCTTC
>TRBJ1-5|.|.|TRBV2
CASSRNRDAQPQHF
TGTGCCAGCAGCCGTAACAGGGATGCTCAGCCCCAGCATTTT
>TRBJ1-2|.|TRBD1|TRBV30
CAWSVPPYRAGGYYGYTF
TGTGCCTGGAGTGTACCTCCGTATCGGGCAGGGGGCTACTATGGCTACACCTTC
>TRBJ2-2|few|TRBD1|TRBV4-3
CASSQVGGTGGLYTGELFF
TGCGCCAGCAGCCAAGTGGGGGGGACAGGGGGCCTTTACACCGGGGAGCTGTTTTTT
>TRBJ1-5|.|.|TRBV6-6
CASSYEGYSNQPQHF
TGTGCCAGCAGTTACGAGGGATATAGCAATCAGCCCCAGCATTTT
>TRBJ1-5|.|.|TRBV28
CASSLTGGYSNQPQHF
TGTGCCAGCAGCCTGACTGGGGGCTATAGCAATCAGCCCCAGCATTTT
>TRBJ2-1|.|TRBD2|TRBV7-2
CASSLLGGGVVVGEQFF
TGTGCCAGCAGCTTATTAGGTGGGGGGGTAGTAGTTGGTGAGCAGTTCTTC
>TRBJ2-5|.|.|TRBV6-1
CASSETWTALETQYF
TGTGCCAGCAGTGAGACCTGGACAGCCTTAGAGACCCAGTACTTC
>TRBJ1-5|.|.|TRBV6-4
CASSANRSNQPQHF
TGTGCCAGCAGTGCAAACAGGAGCAATCAGCCCCAGCATTTT